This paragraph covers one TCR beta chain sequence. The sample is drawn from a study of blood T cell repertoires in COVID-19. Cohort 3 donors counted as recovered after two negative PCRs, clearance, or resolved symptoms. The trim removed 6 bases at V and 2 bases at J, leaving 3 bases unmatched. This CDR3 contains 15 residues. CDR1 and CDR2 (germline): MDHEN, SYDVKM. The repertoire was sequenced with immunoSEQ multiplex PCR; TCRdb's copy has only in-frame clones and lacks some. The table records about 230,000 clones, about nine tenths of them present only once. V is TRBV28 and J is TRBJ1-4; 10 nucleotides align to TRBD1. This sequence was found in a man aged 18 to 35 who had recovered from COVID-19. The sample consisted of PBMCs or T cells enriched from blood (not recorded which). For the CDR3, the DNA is TGTGCCAGCAGCACGACAGGGGGCACTAATGAAAAACTGTTTTTT. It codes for CASSTTGGTNEKLFF.